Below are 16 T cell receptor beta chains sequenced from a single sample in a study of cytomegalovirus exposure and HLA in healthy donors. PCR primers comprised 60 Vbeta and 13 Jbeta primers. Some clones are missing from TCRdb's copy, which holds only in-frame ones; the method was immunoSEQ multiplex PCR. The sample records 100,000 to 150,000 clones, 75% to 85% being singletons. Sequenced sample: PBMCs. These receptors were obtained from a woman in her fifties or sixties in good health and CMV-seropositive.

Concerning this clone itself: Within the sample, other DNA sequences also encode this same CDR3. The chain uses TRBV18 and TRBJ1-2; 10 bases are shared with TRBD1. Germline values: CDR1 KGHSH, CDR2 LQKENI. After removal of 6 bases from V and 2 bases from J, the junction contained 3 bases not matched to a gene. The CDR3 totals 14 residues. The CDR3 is CASSRDRGNYGYTF. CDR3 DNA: TGTGCCAGCTCCCGGGACAGGGGAAACTATGGCTACACCTTC.

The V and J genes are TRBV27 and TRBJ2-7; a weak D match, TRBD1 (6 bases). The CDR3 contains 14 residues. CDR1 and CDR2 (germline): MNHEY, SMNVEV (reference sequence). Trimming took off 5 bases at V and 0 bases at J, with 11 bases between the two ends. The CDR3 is CASSLRGYSYEQYF. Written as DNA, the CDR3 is TGTGCCAGCAGTCTCAGGGGTTACTCCTACGAGCAGTACTTC.

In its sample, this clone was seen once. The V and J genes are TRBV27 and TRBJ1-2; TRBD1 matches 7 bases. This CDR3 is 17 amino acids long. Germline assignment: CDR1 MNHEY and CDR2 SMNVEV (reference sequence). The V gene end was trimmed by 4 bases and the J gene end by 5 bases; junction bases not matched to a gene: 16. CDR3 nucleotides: TGTGCCAGCAGTTCTTTTATTGCGGGACAGAGTTTATATGGCTACACCTTC. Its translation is CASSSFIAGQSLYGYTF.

The CDR3 DNA reads TGTGCCACCAGCAGAGCTCAGGGAACTGGTGGCTACACCTTC. Translating gives CATSRAQGTGGYTF. V gene TRBV15 combines with J gene TRBJ1-2; D is possibly TRBD1 (5 bases). Per the germline V gene, CDR1 is LNHNV and CDR2 is YYDKDF (reference sequence). The V and J ends lost 1 base and 7 bases respectively, with 13 bases between them. This CDR3 has 14 residues.

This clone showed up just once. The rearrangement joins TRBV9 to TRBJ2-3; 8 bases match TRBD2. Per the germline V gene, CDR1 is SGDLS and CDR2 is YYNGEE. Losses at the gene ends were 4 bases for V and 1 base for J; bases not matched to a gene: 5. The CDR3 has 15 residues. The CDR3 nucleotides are TGTGCCAGCAGCCCGGGGGGGCCTGGCACAGATACGCAGTATTTT. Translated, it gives CASSPGGPGTDTQYF.

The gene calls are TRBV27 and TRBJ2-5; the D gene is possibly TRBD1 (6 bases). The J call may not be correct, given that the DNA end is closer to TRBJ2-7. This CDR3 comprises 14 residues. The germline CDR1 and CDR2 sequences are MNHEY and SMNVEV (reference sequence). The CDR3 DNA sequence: TGTGCCAGCAGTGACCCAGGACAGACCTACGAGCAGTACTTC. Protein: CASSDPGQTYEQYF.

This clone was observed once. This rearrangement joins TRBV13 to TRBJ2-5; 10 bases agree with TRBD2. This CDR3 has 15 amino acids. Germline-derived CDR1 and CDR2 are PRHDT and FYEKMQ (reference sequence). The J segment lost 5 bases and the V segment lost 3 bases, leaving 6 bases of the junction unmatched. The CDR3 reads CASSFSQTSGETQYF. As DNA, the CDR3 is TGTGCCAGCAGCTTCTCCCAGACTAGCGGGGAGACCCAGTACTTC.

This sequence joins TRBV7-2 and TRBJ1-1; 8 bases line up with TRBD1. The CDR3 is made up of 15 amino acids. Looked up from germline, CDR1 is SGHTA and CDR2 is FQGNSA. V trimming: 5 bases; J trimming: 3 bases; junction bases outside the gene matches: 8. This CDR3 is CASSIYRGLYTEAFF. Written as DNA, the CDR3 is TGTGCCAGCAGCATCTACAGGGGGTTGTACACTGAAGCTTTCTTT.

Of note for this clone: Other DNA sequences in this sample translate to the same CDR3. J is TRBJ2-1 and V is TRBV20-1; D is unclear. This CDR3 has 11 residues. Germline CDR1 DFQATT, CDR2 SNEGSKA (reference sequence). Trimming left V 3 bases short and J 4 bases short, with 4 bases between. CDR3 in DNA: TGCAGTGCTAGCGGTTACAATGAGCAGTTCTTC. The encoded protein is CSASGYNEQFF.

In DNA, the CDR3 is TGTGCCACCAGCAGTAAGACTAGCGGGGTGGACAATGAGCAGTTCTTC. Amino acid sequence: CATSSKTSGVDNEQFF. The rearrangement uses TRBV15 and TRBJ2-1; 11 bases line up with TRBD2. This CDR3 spans 16 amino acids. The germline gives CDR1 LNHNV, CDR2 YYDKDF (reference sequence). After removal of 3 bases from V and 5 bases from J, the junction contained 6 bases not matched to a gene.

CDR3: CSVFGEGLAGYEQYF. DNA for the CDR3: TGCAGCGTTTTTGGGGAGGGACTAGCGGGCTACGAGCAGTACTTC. This sequence joins TRBV29-1 and TRBJ2-7, with 12 positions matching TRBD2. With 5 bases clipped from V and 3 bases from J, the junction kept 8 bases outside the gene matches. The CDR3 contains 15 residues. Per germline, CDR1 SQVTM and CDR2 ANQGSEA.

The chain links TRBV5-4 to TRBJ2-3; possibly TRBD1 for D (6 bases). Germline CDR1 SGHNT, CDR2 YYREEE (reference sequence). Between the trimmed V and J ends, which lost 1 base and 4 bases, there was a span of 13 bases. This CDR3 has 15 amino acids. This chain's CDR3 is CASSLPTGFSDTQYF. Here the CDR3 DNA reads TGTGCCAGCAGCTTGCCCACAGGGTTTTCAGATACGCAGTATTTT.

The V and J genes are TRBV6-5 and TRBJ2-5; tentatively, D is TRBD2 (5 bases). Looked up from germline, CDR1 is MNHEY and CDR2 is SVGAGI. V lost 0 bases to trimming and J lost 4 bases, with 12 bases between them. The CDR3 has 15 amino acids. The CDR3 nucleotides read TGTGCCAGCAGTTACTCGACTACCAGAGGAGAGACCCAGTACTTC. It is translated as CASSYSTTRGETQYF.

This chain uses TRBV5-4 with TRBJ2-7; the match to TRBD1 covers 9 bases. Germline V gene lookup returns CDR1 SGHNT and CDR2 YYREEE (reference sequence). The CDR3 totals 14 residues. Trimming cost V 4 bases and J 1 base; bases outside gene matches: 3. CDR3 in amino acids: CASSPDRGSYEQYF. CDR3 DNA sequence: TGTGCCAGCAGCCCGGACAGGGGTTCCTACGAGCAGTACTTC.

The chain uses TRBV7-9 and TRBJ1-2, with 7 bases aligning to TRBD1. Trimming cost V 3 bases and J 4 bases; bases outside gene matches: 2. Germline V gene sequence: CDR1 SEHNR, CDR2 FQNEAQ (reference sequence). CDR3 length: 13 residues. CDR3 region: CASSFGQAYGYTF. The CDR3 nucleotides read TGTGCCAGCAGCTTCGGACAGGCCTATGGCTACACCTTC.

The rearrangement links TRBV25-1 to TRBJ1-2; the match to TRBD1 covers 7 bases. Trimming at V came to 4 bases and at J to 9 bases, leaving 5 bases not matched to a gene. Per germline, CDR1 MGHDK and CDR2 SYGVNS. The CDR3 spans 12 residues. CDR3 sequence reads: CASSGDRVSYTF. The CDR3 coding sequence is TGTGCCAGCAGTGGCGACAGGGTCAGCTACACCTTC.